These 22 T cell receptor beta chains were all obtained from the same sample, sequenced in a study of T cell responses to AZD1222 COVID-19 vaccine. The method was immunoSEQ multiplex PCR; TCRdb's version includes in-frame clones alone and lacks a portion of them. There are fewer than 100,000 clones in the sample; approximately 90% occur only once, and 15% to 20% lies in the top ten. The sample was peripheral blood, taken on day 0 of AZD1222 vaccination. Source of these receptors: an adult in good health.

The chain combines TRBV6-5 with TRBJ2-1; 12 bases match TRBD2. CDR1 and CDR2 (germline): MNHEY, SVGAGI. V trimming: 5 bases; J trimming: 6 bases; junction bases outside the gene matches: 5. This CDR3 region has 15 residues. The DNA for the CDR3 is TGTGCCAGCAGTAAACTAGCGGGAGGTCTCAATGAGCAGTTCTTC. It is translated as CASSKLAGGLNEQFF.

This clone came up once. The rearrangement links TRBV7-9 to TRBJ2-7; D is undetermined. CDR3 length: 13 residues. Trimming removed 5 bases from V and 0 bases from J, with 8 bases in between. CDR1 is SEHNR and CDR2 is FQNEAQ in the germline V gene (reference sequence). The CDR3 reads CASSPIDSYEQYF. The CDR3 DNA reads TGTGCCAGCAGCCCAATAGACTCCTACGAGCAGTACTTC.

The chain couples TRBV10-3 to TRBJ1-1, with TRBD1 matching over 7 bases. The CDR3 contains 14 residues. V lost 6 bases to trimming and J lost 4 bases; unmatched junction nucleotides: 8. In germline, CDR1 is ENHRY, CDR2 SYGVKD. The CDR3 here is CAIRSGGAGTEAFF. In DNA, the CDR3 is TGTGCCATCAGATCAGGGGGAGCAGGCACTGAAGCTTTCTTT.

V and J are TRBV28 and TRBJ1-4; possibly TRBD1 for D (6 bases). The germline gives CDR1 MDHEN, CDR2 SYDVKM. Trimming cost V 4 bases and J 2 bases, with 14 bases left between them. The CDR3 covers 16 residues. CDR3 coding DNA: TGTGCCAGCAGTTCTCCGGCCCAGGGGACTAATGAAAAACTGTTTTTT. Protein sequence: CASSSPAQGTNEKLFF.

This chain joins TRBV4-3 and TRBJ1-2; 7 bases fit TRBD1. The germline CDR1 and CDR2 sequences are LGHNA and YSLEER. The J segment lost 5 bases and the V segment lost 6 bases, leaving 9 bases of the junction unmatched. This CDR3 spans 14 amino acids. CDR3 loop: CASSRQGLRYGYTF. The DNA of the CDR3 is TGCGCCAGCAGTAGACAGGGTCTGAGATATGGCTACACCTTC.

The rearrangement joins TRBV12-5 to TRBJ1-4; D is possibly TRBD1 (5 bases). The germline V gene has CDR1 LGHNT and CDR2 FRNRAP. The V gene lost 5 bases and the J gene lost 6 bases, with 13 bases spanning the gap. This CDR3 has 14 amino acids. The CDR3 DNA reads TGTGCTAGTGGTCCAGGGAGACCGGATGAAAAACTGTTTTTT. Protein sequence: CASGPGRPDEKLFF.

The genes are TRBV9 and TRBJ1-2; D is perhaps TRBD1 (5 bases). The CDR3 runs 18 residues. V was cut by 3 bases and J by 4 bases, with 25 bases left in between. Germline V gene sequence: CDR1 SGDLS, CDR2 YYNGEE. CDR3 residues: CASSGARGDAITGYGYTF. In nucleotides, the CDR3 is TGTGCCAGCAGCGGAGCCCGAGGGGACGCAATTACGGGCTATGGCTACACCTTC.

The chain employs TRBV7-2 and TRBJ2-5; a possible D gene is TRBD2 (6 bases). The V and J ends lost 3 bases and 4 bases respectively, with 15 bases between them. The CDR3 runs 15 residues. Germline lookup yields CDR1 SGHTA and CDR2 FQGNSA. The CDR3 protein is CASSFSRLETETQYF. The DNA for the CDR3 is TGTGCCAGCAGCTTCTCCCGACTAGAAACAGAGACCCAGTACTTC.

This clone was observed a single time. The chain links TRBV5-1 to TRBJ1-2; TRBD1 aligns across 7 bases. The J segment lost 8 bases and the V segment lost 4 bases, leaving 11 bases of the junction unmatched. CDR3 length equals 14 residues. From germline, CDR1 is SGHRS and CDR2 YFSETQ. CDR3 sequence reads: CASSNQQGRQGYTF. The DNA for the CDR3 is TGCGCCAGCAGCAACCAACAGGGGAGGCAGGGCTACACCTTC.

This clone occurred once. CDR3 bases: TGTGCCAGCACCTCGGACGGAGGAATGAACACTGAAGCTTTCTTT. Its translation: CASTSDGGMNTEAFF. The V call is TRBV6-5, the J call TRBJ1-1; D is uncertain. This CDR3 has 15 residues. Per the germline V gene, CDR1 is MNHEY and CDR2 is SVGAGI. Trimming took 7 bases from V and 0 from J, leaving 15 bases between them.

The J gene is TRBJ1-6, the V gene TRBV7-8, with 9 positions matching TRBD1. Germline loops: CDR1 SGHVS, CDR2 FQNEAQ. This CDR3 has 16 residues. The junction had 5 bases not matched to a gene; V was cut back by 5 bases and J by 3 bases. The CDR3 bases are TGTGCCAGCAGCACTACAGGGGGCCTCTATAATTCACCCCTCCACTTT. The encoded protein is CASSTTGGLYNSPLHF.

This chain connects TRBV5-1 to TRBJ2-5, with D unclear. The germline V gene has CDR1 SGHRS and CDR2 YFSETQ. This CDR3 spans 14 amino acids. Trimming stripped 3 bases from V and 3 bases from J, with 12 bases between. The CDR3: CASSWASLEETQYF. The CDR3 nucleotides read TGCGCCAGCAGCTGGGCGAGCCTCGAAGAGACCCAGTACTTC.

The chain recombines TRBV20-1 with TRBJ1-1, with no clear D. Germline V CDR1 and CDR2: DFQATT, SNEGSKA (reference sequence). The CDR3 has 11 amino acids. The V end was cut by 2 bases, the J end by 6 bases, with 7 bases between. The chain's CDR3 is CSARLGSEAFF. CDR3 nucleotides: TGCAGTGCTAGACTGGGGTCTGAAGCTTTCTTT.

The CDR3 is CASSSIRQGGWTDTQYF. The CDR3 region has the DNA TGTGCCAGCAGCTCGATCCGACAGGGTGGTTGGACAGATACGCAGTATTTT. The V and J genes are TRBV9 and TRBJ2-3, with 7 positions matching TRBD1. Losses at the gene ends were 4 bases for V and 3 bases for J; bases not matched to a gene: 14. Per germline, CDR1 SGDLS and CDR2 YYNGEE. The CDR3 extends over 17 amino acids.

The chain carries TRBV6-2 or TRBV6-3 and TRBJ1-5, with D tentatively TRBD1 (5 bases). Germline values: CDR1 MNHEY, CDR2 SVGEGT. The ends were cut back, 4 bases at V and 9 bases at J, with 7 bases in the middle. The CDR3 is 11 amino acids. CDR3 nucleotide sequence: TGTGCCAGCAGTTCTCAGGGGCCCCAGCATTTT. Translated, it gives CASSSQGPQHF.

There are a few counts of this clone. J is TRBJ2-5 and V is TRBV2; TRBD1 matches at 8 bases. Germline V gives CDR1 SNHLY, CDR2 FYNNEI. The CDR3 consists of 15 residues. V was clipped by 6 bases and J by 2 bases; unmatched bases: 8. CDR3 nucleotides: TGTGCCAGCAGCCCTCGGACAGGGTGGCAAGAGACCCAGTACTTC. Amino acids: CASSPRTGWQETQYF.

The rearrangement links TRBV11-2 to TRBJ1-1; a weak D match, TRBD1 (5 bases). V lost 3 bases and J lost 4, with 9 bases in between. The CDR3 consists of 13 residues. Germline CDR1 reads SGHAT; CDR2 reads FQNNGV. The CDR3 nucleotides read TGTGCCAGCAGCTTGGGGCGGGGCACTGAAGCTTTCTTT. Translated, it gives CASSLGRGTEAFF.

V and J are TRBV2 and TRBJ1-3; a possible D gene is TRBD1 (5 bases). This CDR3 has 18 amino acids. Germline V gene lookup returns CDR1 SNHLY and CDR2 FYNNEI. Trimming took off 5 bases at V and 7 bases at J, with 27 bases between the two ends. CDR3 in amino acids: CASSTSRSAGRIANTIYF. In nucleotides, the CDR3 is TGTGCCAGCAGTACTAGCCGTTCGGCAGGGCGGATTGCTAACACCATATATTTT.

The J gene is TRBJ2-3, the V gene TRBV24-1; D is ambiguous. Germline V gene data show CDR1 as KGHDR and CDR2 as SFDVKD. CDR3 size: 15 residues. The germline V and J ends were trimmed by 4 bases and 1 base, with 11 bases remaining between them. Here the CDR3 reads CATSDQGSGTDTQYF. CDR3 bases: TGTGCCACCAGTGACCAAGGCTCTGGCACAGATACGCAGTATTTT.

The chain links TRBV29-1 to TRBJ1-4, with D possibly TRBD1 on 5 matching bases. The germline V gene has CDR1 SQVTM and CDR2 ANQGSEA. V dropped 5 bases and J dropped 0 bases, with 7 bases sitting between them. CDR3 size: 13 residues. The CDR3 loop is CSVMGATNEKLFF. CDR3 bases: TGCAGCGTTATGGGGGCAACTAATGAAAAACTGTTTTTT.

This CDR3 is CATSRDGREQGYGYTF. The CDR3 DNA is TGTGCCACCAGCAGAGATGGGCGGGAGCAGGGCTATGGCTACACCTTC. V usage is TRBV15 and J usage is TRBJ1-2, with D possibly matching TRBD1 (5 bases). V dropped 0 bases and J dropped 4 bases, with 15 bases sitting between them. CDR1 LNHNV and CDR2 YYDKDF come from the germline V gene (reference sequence). This CDR3 is 16 amino acids long.

The V call is TRBV7-2, the J call TRBJ1-2; tentatively, D is TRBD1 (5 bases). V lost 5 bases, J lost 3 bases, and 13 bases lay in between. This CDR3 comprises 14 residues. Germline V CDR1 and CDR2: SGHTA, FQGNSA. The CDR3 DNA reads TGTGCCAGCAGCCCATCCAGGGACGACTATGGCTACACCTTC. Encoded protein: CASSPSRDDYGYTF.